The 15 T cell receptor beta chains given below trace back to one sample, sequenced in a study of tumor-infiltrating lymphocytes in primary liver carcinoma. Germline DNA was also extracted, and blood RNA was taken from unsorted whole blood. A primer matching the constant region was used to make TCR beta cDNA from approximately 500 ng of total RNA. Nested multiplex PCR, run for three rounds with slightly modified ARM-PCR, yielded TCR beta libraries. Both of the initial two PCR rounds ran for approximately 10 cycles and employed TRBV1-TRBV30 forward primers alongside a C-beta reverse primer. TCRdb processed the multiplex PCR reads anew with MiXCR; each CDR3 protein has one entry. The table has approximately 340,000 distinct CDR3 sequences, about 65% seen once. The source material was peripheral blood. The receptors were gathered from a man aged 35-49 years with primary liver carcinoma and hepatitis B virus infection.

This clonotype was detected many times. This chain uses TRBV4-1 with TRBJ2-7, with D possibly being TRBD2 (6 bases). Per germline, CDR1 MGHRA and CDR2 YSYEKL. The CDR3 runs to 15 residues. Trimming left V 4 bases short and J 3 bases short, with 16 bases between. This chain's CDR3 is CASSRTAGPFYEQYF. The CDR3 DNA follows: TGCGCCAGCAGCCGAACGGCGGGGCCTTTCTACGAGCAGTACTTC.

For this clonotype: Relative to the germline gene, one junction end is altered; a read error may explain this. The chain recombines TRBV6-6 with TRBJ1-4; 8 bases line up with TRBD1. The CDR3 totals 17 residues. The germline V gene has CDR1 MNHNY and CDR2 SVGAGI (reference sequence). The CDR3 DNA is TGTGCCAGCAGTTACCTCGGGACAGGCGCAACTAATGAAAATCTGTTTTTT. This gives the protein CASSYLGTGATNENLFF.

Regarding this clonotype: The conserved final phenylalanine or tryptophan is absent from the CDR3, which likely points to a read error. CDR3 residues: CARSPGTGLNQPQHS. The DNA of the CDR3 is TGTGCCAGAAGCCCCGGGACAGGGCTCAATCAGCCCCAGCATTCT. This chain uses TRBV6-5 with TRBJ1-5, with TRBD1 matching over 9 bases. The CDR3 spans 15 residues. The V gene's germline CDR1 is MNHEY and CDR2 SVGAGI. After removal of 9 bases from V and 3 bases from J, the junction contained 9 bases not matched to a gene.

This rearrangement joins TRBV28 to TRBJ2-7; D might be TRBD1 or TRBD2, each matching 5 bases. From germline, CDR1 is MDHEN and CDR2 SYDVKM. V dropped 5 bases and J dropped 8 bases, with 10 bases sitting between them. This CDR3 contains 11 residues. The CDR3 bases are TGTGCCAGCAGTCGGGACGCCCAGCAGTACTTC. It codes for CASSRDAQQYF.

For this clonotype: One end of the junction does not line up with germline, which may come from a read error. The chain carries TRBV28 and TRBJ2-7, with TRBD2 as a possible D gene (5 bases). CDR3 length equals 13 residues. Germline lookup yields CDR1 MDHEN and CDR2 SYDVKM. The CDR3: CATAAGGAYKQYF. CDR3 DNA sequence: TGTGCCACGGCCGCGGGCGGAGCCTACAAGCAGTACTTC.

The chain carries TRBV28 and TRBJ2-1; tentatively, D is TRBD2 (6 bases). The CDR3 length is 13 residues. Germline CDR1 MDHEN, CDR2 SYDVKM. Trimming took 7 bases from V and 14 from J, leaving 21 bases between them. The CDR3 DNA is TGTGCCAGCAACCGCCGGGGTGGCGGCGGGGAGTTCTTC. Its protein is CASNRRGGGGEFF.

A remark on this clonotype: Mismatch with germline at one junction end may stem from a read error. This chain uses TRBV11-2 with TRBJ1-1, with no clear D. The CDR3 is made up of 16 amino acids. Germline assignment: CDR1 SGHAT and CDR2 FQNNGV. Here the CDR3 DNA reads TGTGCCAGCAGCCGAGGTAGGGCAGGAGTCTTCACTGAAACTTTCTTT. Protein product: CASSRGRAGVFTETFF.

On this clonotype: One end of the junction does not line up with germline, which may come from a read error. The chain carries TRBV6-5 and TRBJ1-1; no definite D call. The CDR3 covers 14 residues. CDR1 and CDR2 (germline): MNHEY, SVGAGI. The CDR3 protein is CVSSYGGSNTEAFF. In nucleotides, the CDR3 is TGTGTCAGCAGTTACGGTGGGAGCAACACTGAAGCTTTCTTT.

This clonotype was detected only a few times. Mismatch with germline at one junction end may stem from a read error. J is TRBJ2-5 and V is TRBV11-2, with D uncertain. CDR3 length: 11 amino acids. Germline assignment: CDR1 SGHAT and CDR2 FQNNGV. The CDR3 is CTSSLPETQYF. The CDR3 DNA sequence: TGTACCAGTAGCTTACCTGAGACCCAGTACTTC.

The rearrangement uses TRBV11-2 and TRBJ1-1; D gene uncertain. V was pared by 5 bases and J by 14 bases, with 24 bases between. The CDR3 extends over 14 amino acids. The germline V gene encodes CDR1 SGHAT and CDR2 FQNNGV. For the CDR3, the DNA is TGTGCCAGCAGCACCCATCCCGGGTACACTGAAACCTTCTTT. The encoded protein is CASSTHPGYTETFF.

Remarks on this clonotype: One end of the junction does not line up with germline, which may come from a read error. The chain couples TRBV12-3 or TRBV12-4 to TRBJ2-1; TRBD2 might be the D (6 bases). The CDR3 extends over 14 amino acids. CDR3 residues: CTSLGRRDYNEQFF. Written as DNA, the CDR3 is TGTACCAGCTTGGGGCGGCGGGACTACAATGAGCAGTTCTTC.

Comments on this clonotype: Relative to the germline gene, one junction end is altered; a read error may explain this. This sequence joins TRBV11-2 and TRBJ2-7, with a tentative D call TRBD2 (5 bases). The CDR3 has 15 residues. The V gene's germline CDR1 is SGHAT and CDR2 FQNNGV. The CDR3 reads CASSLGAGTAYERYF. The CDR3 nucleotides are TGTGCCAGCAGCTTAGGTGCGGGCACAGCCTACGAGCGGTACTTC. Full variable domain (remainder filled in from reference TRBV11-2 and TRBJ2-7): EAGVAQSPRYKIIEKRQSVAFWCNPISGHATLYWYQQILGQGPKLLIQFQNNGVVDDSQLPKDRFSAERLKGVDSTLKIQPAKLEDSAVYLCASSLGAGTAYERYFGPGTRLTVT.

As for this clonotype: This could be a read error, since a much larger clone is one nucleotide away. CDR3 DNA: TGTGCCAGCAGTCCCCAATTAGCCAAAAACATTCAGTACTTC. Amino acid sequence: CASSPQLAKNIQYF. This chain links TRBV6-6 with TRBJ2-4; no firm D call. Looked up from germline, CDR1 is MNHNY and CDR2 is SVGAGI (reference sequence). The CDR3 has 14 amino acids. Between the trimmed V and J ends, which lost 5 bases and 0 bases, there was a span of 8 bases.

Turning to this clonotype: A single base separates this from a much larger clone, so it may be a read error. The rearrangement joins TRBV6-5 to TRBJ2-7, with no clear D. CDR1 is MNHEY, CDR2 SVGAGI, per germline. This CDR3 contains 12 residues. The CDR3: CASRSSSCEQYF. The CDR3 DNA sequence: TGTGCCAGCAGAAGCAGCTCCTGCGAGCAGTACTTC.

With respect to this clonotype: The CDR3 ends on some other residue instead of the conserved phenylalanine or tryptophan, so this is likely a read error. The J gene is TRBJ2-7, the V gene TRBV6-6, with TRBD1 matching over 12 bases. The CDR3 covers 15 residues. The trim removed 3 bases at V and 3 bases at J, leaving 3 bases unmatched. Germline loops: CDR1 MNHNY, CDR2 SVGAGI (reference sequence). The CDR3 DNA reads as TGTGCCAGCAGTTATGGGACAGGGGGCTTCTACGAGCAGTACTCC. It codes for CASSYGTGGFYEQYS.